This TCR beta chain appears in the sequencing data of a study of cytomegalovirus exposure and HLA in healthy donors (dated by TCRdb to between 2016 and 2019). Regarding the research as a whole: According to an earlier analysis of 450 to 650 of the donors, roughly 180 million T cells yielded some 120 million unique TCR beta sequences and about 300 Gb of sequence data. Every repertoire in the discovery cohort had been generated on one and the same sequencing platform. In an earlier analysis of a few hundred of the donors, high-throughput TCR beta sequencing was used to judge whether each TCR beta V gene segment behaved as functional or pseudogenic. In addition to the first cohort of 500 to 850 subjects, a separate validation cohort of approximately 120 different subjects was used. Roughly five DR-DQ haplotypes were handled as single units for association and clustering because linkage in the cohort was strong. In a later analysis, previously published TCR beta repertoires from about 670 donors were re-analyzed and high-resolution HLA genotyping was added so that TCR occurrence patterns could be studied. The number of typed donors differed by locus: roughly 629-630 for A, B, C, DRB1 and DQB1; approximately 540 for DQA1; 600 to 610 for DPA1; and about 470 for DPB1. The study used immunosequencing to profile the T cell repertoires of 666 subjects and linked those repertoires to cytomegalovirus serostatus. High-throughput TCR immunosequencing, statistical association of individual TCRs with disease status, and machine learning were combined to predict cytomegalovirus infection status. Rather than drawing on any new phenotypic data, the later analysis identified candidate immune exposures from TCR beta sequences and the way those sequences occurred across donors. Roughly 320 gigabases of sequencing data and approximately 91 million unique TCR sequences made up an early release that covered several hundred HLA-typed donors. Of the 300 to 450 genotyped donors, 75% to 85% were placed in the genetic ancestry cluster associated with self-reported Caucasian donors. HLA typing covered class I and class II loci at four-digit resolution. Genome-wide SNP genotypes for about 60% of the 666 donors were used in a later genetic analysis, which treated that subset as a discovery cohort. Among some 400 genotyped donors of the cohort, an average of about 240,000 unique TCR beta nucleotide sequences were sequenced per donor, approximately 20% of them non-productive. Alongside the repertoire data, information on donor age, sex, ethnicity and CMV serostatus was compiled. The study aimed to test whether signatures of past pathogen exposure could be identified by cataloging public T cell receptors.

According to the germline V gene, CDR1 reads MDHEN and CDR2 reads SYDVKM. Measured from the cysteine to the phenylalanine, the CDR3 is 19 residues long. Only CDR3 DNA remains: 57 bases, in frame from the first base. Trimming at the junction amounts to 2 bases on V and 7 bases on J, and the germline ends lie 29 bases apart. The library was built by means of the immunoSEQ multiplex PCR assay. For the multiplex PCR, a mixture combining 60 forward primers for TCR Vbeta segments and 13 reverse primers for TCR Jbeta segments was used. The CDR3 region of rearranged TCR beta genes was amplified from genomic DNA by a multiplex PCR assay. The amplified TCR beta libraries were sequenced on the Illumina HiSeq System as 87-base-pair reads. In the paper's pipeline: A later analysis tallied roughly 76 million unique TCR beta chains across the roughly 610 repertoires, and about 10 million of those chains were shared by two or more donors. To remove PCR and sequencing errors, raw reads were error-corrected and collapsed into unique sequences using a nearest-neighbor algorithm that merged closely related sequences. To assign V, D and J gene segments, CDR3 sequences were aligned to IMGT reference sequences. For a sequence to be retained, at least a six-nucleotide match to both a V gene segment and a J gene segment was required. Rearrangements were called productive when the CDR3 lacked stop codons and stayed in frame with V and J; all others were non-productive. CDR3 was defined according to IMGT convention as the region running from the second conserved V-encoded cysteine to the conserved J-encoded phenylalanine. Sequences without an unambiguous match to a single V gene segment were excluded from the earlier analysis of 450 to 650 of the donors. In an earlier analysis of approximately 560 of the donors, a V segment was called functional when productive rearrangements were above 56.7%, and segregating when the standard deviation between donors exceeded 5%. To diagnose cytomegalovirus status from the catalog of TCR beta chain sequences, a statistical classification framework was built. A later analysis assigned V and J genes by comparing TCR nucleotide sequences with IMGT/GENE-DB human TR gene sequences. In a later analysis, CDR3 sequences and most-parsimonious VDJ recombination scenarios were assigned using the TCRdist pipeline. In a later analysis, every TCR beta chain was defined by the combination of its CDR3 amino acid sequence and its V-gene family, and reads without a unique V-gene family were dropped. A later analysis removed 592 highly shared, low-generation-probability nucleotide sequences to deal with suspected cross-contamination and a sequencing artifact. In a later analysis, a clonal expansion index for each public chain was calculated from normalized within-repertoire ranks of inferred template counts. Generation probabilities in a later analysis came from a VDJ recombination model fitted to out-of-frame rearrangements, and those results were checked against IGoR. A later analysis scored TCR-TCR, TCR-HLA and TCR-CMV co-occurrence with hypergeometric tests, applying a repertoire-size bias correction to TCR pairs. False discovery rates were estimated in a later analysis by permuting HLA or CMV assignments 20 times. A later analysis grouped co-occurring TCRs with DBSCAN, adding TCRdist sequence similarity when clustering within HLA-allele-positive subsets. Co-occurrence clustering excluded repertoires with fewer than 30,000 or more than 120,000 public chains, plus five with anomalous nucleotide sharing. The clones in this table, taken by TCRdb from immuneACCESS, are in-frame only. Not every clone is retained; where verified, under half of the shortfall comes from an unresolved V gene, and the cause of the rest is unknown. The V and J calls and clone size come from that table; D and trimming were worked out from the DNA. For this sample there are 80,000 to 100,000 clones; around 77% appear just once. The ten largest clones add up to around 3.2% of the sample.

For this clone: Its antigen remains unidentified. Base qualities were left out, and no much larger clone turns up one base away.

The cohort comprised 666 healthy bone marrow donors. All cohort members were sampled while nominally healthy, although unrecorded immune exposures were likely present. The donor tested CMV seronegative, placing the donor among the 352 seronegative members of the cohort. Every donor gave a peripheral blood sample, and the peripheral blood mononuclear cells from that sample were used for TCR beta sequencing. The Qiagen DNeasy Blood Extraction Kit was used to extract genomic DNA from the blood cell samples. Results the study describes overall, beyond this receptor: Correlated functional status among segregating V segments might reflect linkage disequilibrium, but an unknown experimental factor could not be ruled out. Across donors, most TCR sequences were observed very rarely, whereas some public TCRs were present in many individuals. A few of the identified cytomegalovirus-associated TCR beta chains were confirmed in vitro to be specific for cytomegalovirus antigens. The classifier was reported to diagnose cytomegalovirus status with high specificity and sensitivity in both the original and validation cohorts. Compared with the approximately 670-donor mean, donors in an Asian-associated ancestry cluster had fewer N-insertions in productive TCRs, according to a later genetic analysis. Specific HLA alleles were associated with roughly 17,000 TCR beta sequences at a false discovery rate of 0.05 in a later analysis. When HLA alleles, especially DR and DQ, strongly co-occurred, attributing TCR associations to individual alleles was difficult. In this cohort, only TCR beta chains were sequenced, and detectable features were limited by the absence of alpha or paired-chain data. A later analysis found that most CMV-associated TCR beta chains appeared HLA-restricted, with HLA associations seemingly driven largely by CMV exposure. It was suggested by the authors that the approach could potentially be generalized to other disease states and immunological phenotypes. The presence/absence analyses assumed that sequencing depth was roughly uniform across donors, and that assumption may not be true. In a later analysis, HLA-associated TCR beta chains showed more clonal expansion and lower generation probabilities than non-associated chains that were equally common. Because counts were too low, some 16 rarely observed V segments, including chromosome 9 orphons, were excluded from the earlier analysis of 500 to 700 of the donors. The study listed approximately 150 TCR beta chains as associated with cytomegalovirus. In a later genetic analysis, a missense DCLRE1C variant was associated with V-gene and J-gene trimming of TCR beta chains, and the association was replicated in an independent cohort. Because some donors lacked HLA typing at each locus, the association tests relied only on the typed subset. A further reported finding was that TCR beta sequences accurately predicted the HLA-A and HLA-B alleles for most subjects in the first cohort. According to a later analysis, parvovirus B19, influenza, CMV and Epstein-Barr virus appeared linked to several top co-occurrence clusters. A cluster of highly shared sequence variants was judged likely to be a technical artifact of the sequencing pipeline. Some IMGT-functional V segments, including TRBV6-2 and TRBV6-3, could not be told apart with the 87-base-pair reads, so those segments were excluded. In an earlier analysis of approximately 590 of the donors, most TCR beta V segments were observed in productive rearrangements about 90% or about 30% of the time, broadly matching IMGT annotations. In a later analysis, the rate of TCR association differed among HLA loci, with DRB1 alleles having the most associated TCRs and HLA-C alleles having the fewest. Immune exposure information for the cohort was limited to CMV serostatus.

Recombination joined TRBV28 with TRBJ1-2, with the identity of the D gene unclear. Sequenced material: PBMCs. This sequence originates from a man aged 35 to 55 in good health and CMV-seronegative. The sequence in DNA is TGTGCCAGCAGTTTACTCGCCCAGAACCCCCGACAAGAATTGCTTGGCTACACCTTC. It translates as CASSLLAQNPRQELLGYTF.